The clone carrying this T cell receptor (beta chain) came up once. The CDR3 spans 15 residues. The germline gives CDR1 SQVTM, CDR2 ANQGSEA. Germline trimming cut 4 bases from V and 3 bases from J; bases unmatched to any gene: 10. The sample belongs to a study of blood T cell repertoires in COVID-19. In the study overall: Acute and convalescent COVID-19 samples came from the United States, Italy and Spain. T cells, B-cell-depleted T cells, or PBMCs provided the cDNA or gDNA that served as material.

The assay was immunoSEQ multiplex PCR, and TCRdb's table has in-frame clones only and misses some. The sample lists more than 350,000 clones, around nine tenths occurring once. This receptor was taken from a woman aged 45-59 years who had recovered from COVID-19. Sequencing was performed on PBMCs or T cells enriched from blood (not recorded which). The rearrangement links TRBV29-1 to TRBJ2-7, with 9 bases aligning to TRBD1. The CDR3 loop is CSVVPPGQGNYEQYF. CDR3 nucleotide sequence: TGCAGCGTTGTGCCACCGGGACAGGGTAACTACGAGCAGTACTTC.